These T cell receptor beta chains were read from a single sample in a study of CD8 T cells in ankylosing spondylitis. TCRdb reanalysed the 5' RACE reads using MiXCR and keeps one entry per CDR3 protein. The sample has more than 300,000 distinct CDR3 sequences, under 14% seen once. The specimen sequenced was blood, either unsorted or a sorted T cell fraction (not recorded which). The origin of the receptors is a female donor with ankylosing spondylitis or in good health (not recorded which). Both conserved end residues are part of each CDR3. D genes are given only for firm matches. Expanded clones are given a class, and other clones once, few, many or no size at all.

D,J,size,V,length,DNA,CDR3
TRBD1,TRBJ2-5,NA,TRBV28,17,TGTGCCAGCACCCAATTGGGGAGACCGGGACAGCAAGAGACCCAGTACTTC,CASTQLGRPGQQETQYF
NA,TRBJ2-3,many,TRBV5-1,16,TGCGCCAGCAGCTTGGGAAATAGCCTCCGGACAGATACGCAGTATTTT,CASSLGNSLRTDTQYF
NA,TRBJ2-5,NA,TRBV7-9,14,TGTGCCAGCAGCCAAAGCGATTACCAAGAGACCCAGTACTTC,CASSQSDYQETQYF
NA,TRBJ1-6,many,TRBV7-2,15,TGTGCCAGCAGCCCCCTACAGGGTCATCAATCACCCCTCCACTTT,CASSPLQGHQSPLHF
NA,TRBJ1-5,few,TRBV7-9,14,TGTGCCAGCAGTGCGGACAGTCTAAATCAGCCCCAGCATTTT,CASSADSLNQPQHF
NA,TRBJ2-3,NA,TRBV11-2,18,TGTGCCAGCAGCTTTATCCGCCGAGGGCCAGGGGTCGAAGATACGCAGTATTTT,CASSFIRRGPGVEDTQYF
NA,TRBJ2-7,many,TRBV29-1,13,TGCAGCGTTGACATCGGCGTATCTGGCGAGCAGTACTTC,CSVDIGVSGEQYF
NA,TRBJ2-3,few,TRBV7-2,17,TGTGCCAGCAGCTTAAGAAAAGGGGCGTCGGGCACAGATACGCAGTATTTT,CASSLRKGASGTDTQYF
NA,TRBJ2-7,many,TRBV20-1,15,TGCAGTGCTACGAAAGGAAGAGCGAGGTCCTACGAGCAGTACTTC,CSATKGRARSYEQYF
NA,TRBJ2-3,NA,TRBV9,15,TGTGCCAGCAGCGTATCGTACAGGGCCGGAGATACGCAGTATTTT,CASSVSYRAGDTQYF
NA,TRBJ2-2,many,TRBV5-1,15,TGCGCCAGCAGCTTGGAAGGGAGATACACCGGGGAGCTGTTTTTT,CASSLEGRYTGELFF
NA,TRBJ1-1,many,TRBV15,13,TGTGCCACCAGCAGAATCCAGGGAACTGAAGCTTTCTTT,CATSRIQGTEAFF
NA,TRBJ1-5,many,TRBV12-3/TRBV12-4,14,TGTGCCAGCAGTTTACCGGGGGCCAGGCAGCCCCAGCATTTT,CASSLPGARQPQHF
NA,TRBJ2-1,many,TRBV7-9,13,TGTGCCAGCAGCTTAGTTGGGGCTGGTGAGCAGTTCTTC,CASSLVGAGEQFF
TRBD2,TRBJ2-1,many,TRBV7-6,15,TGTGCCAGCAGCCTAACTAGCGGGAAAAACAATGAGCAGTTCTTC,CASSLTSGKNNEQFF
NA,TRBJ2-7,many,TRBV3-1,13,TGTGCCAGCCACCCGAGGGGCCCCTACGAGCAGTACTTC,CASHPRGPYEQYF
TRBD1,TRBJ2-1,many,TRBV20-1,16,TGCAGTGCTAGAGAGGACTCCGGACAGGGGACAAATGAGCAGTTCTTC,CSAREDSGQGTNEQFF
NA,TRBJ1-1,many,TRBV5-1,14,TGCGCCAGCAGCTTAGGTAATCGGGCGACTGAAGCTTTCTTT,CASSLGNRATEAFF
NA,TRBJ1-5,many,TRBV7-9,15,TGTGCCAGCAGCTTAGGGGGAGGTGGGGATCAGCCCCAGCATTTT,CASSLGGGGDQPQHF
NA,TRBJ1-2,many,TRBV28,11,TGTGCCAGCAGTTTCGCGGGTGGCTACACCTTC,CASSFAGGYTF
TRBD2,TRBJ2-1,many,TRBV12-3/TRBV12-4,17,TGTGCCAGCAGTTTACAGTCTAGCGGGAGGGTGTGGGGTGAGCAGTTCTTC,CASSLQSSGRVWGEQFF
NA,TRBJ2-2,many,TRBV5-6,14,TGTGCCAGCAGCTTGTTTACGAACACCGGGGAGCTGTTTTTT,CASSLFTNTGELFF
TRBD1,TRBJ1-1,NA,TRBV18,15,TGTGCCAGCTCACCCACAGGGGGTGAGAAAACTGAAGCTTTCTTT,CASSPTGGEKTEAFF
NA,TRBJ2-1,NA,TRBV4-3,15,TGCGCCAGCAGCCAAGATTGGACTGCCAACAATGAGCAGTTCTTC,CASSQDWTANNEQFF
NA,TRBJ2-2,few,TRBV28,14,TGTGCCAGCAGTTCCCCAGAGAACACCGGGGAGCTGTTTTTT,CASSSPENTGELFF
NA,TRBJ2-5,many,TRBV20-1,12,TGCAGTGCTAGCCCCGCCGGAGAGACCCAGTACTTC,CSASPAGETQYF
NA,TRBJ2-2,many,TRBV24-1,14,TGTGCCACCAGTGTCTATGGAGCCACCGGGGAGCTGTTTTTT,CATSVYGATGELFF
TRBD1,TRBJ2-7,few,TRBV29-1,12,TGCAGCGCCCGGACAGGGGTCTACGAGCAGTACTTC,CSARTGVYEQYF
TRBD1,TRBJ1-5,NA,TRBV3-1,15,TGTGCCAGCTGCCGCGGGACAGGGGGCAATCAGCCCCAGCATTTT,CASCRGTGGNQPQHF
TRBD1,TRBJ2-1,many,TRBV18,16,TGTGCCATCCCAAGAGGGACAGGGCCTCGTGACAATGAGCAGTTCTTC,CAIPRGTGPRDNEQFF
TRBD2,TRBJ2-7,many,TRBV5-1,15,TGCGCCAGCAGCGTTAGCGGGAGTGGCGAGGACGAGCAGTACTTC,CASSVSGSGEDEQYF
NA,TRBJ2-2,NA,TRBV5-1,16,TGCGCCAGCAGCTTGTTAGGGAACGCGAACACCGGGGAGCTGTTTTTT,CASSLLGNANTGELFF
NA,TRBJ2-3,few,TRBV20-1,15,TGCAGTGCTAGTACGGGTGGCGGGAGCACAGATACGCAGTATTTT,CSASTGGGSTDTQYF
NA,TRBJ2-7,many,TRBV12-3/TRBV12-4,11,TGTGCCAGCAGTTACACCCACGAGCAGTACTTC,CASSYTHEQYF
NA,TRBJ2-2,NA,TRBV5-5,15,TGTGCCAGCAGCCCCGGGACTGCCGGGCCCGGGGAGCTGTTTTTT,CASSPGTAGPGELFF
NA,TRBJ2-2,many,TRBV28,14,TGTGCCAGCATCCCGGCAGGGGTTACCGGGGAGCTGTTTTTT,CASIPAGVTGELFF
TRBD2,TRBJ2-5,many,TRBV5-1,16,TGCGCCAGCCGTCCAGGACTAGCGGGCTTTGGTGAGACCCAGTACTTC,CASRPGLAGFGETQYF
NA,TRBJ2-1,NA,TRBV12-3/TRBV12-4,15,TGTGCCAGCAGTGCCCCCGCGGACAGAAACAATGAGCAGTTCTTC,CASSAPADRNNEQFF
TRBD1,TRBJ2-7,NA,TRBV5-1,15,TGCGCCAGCAGCTTGGAAGGGGGCGCAGGGTACGAGCAGTACTTC,CASSLEGGAGYEQYF
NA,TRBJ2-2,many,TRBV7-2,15,TGTGCCAGCAGCTTAGCGCTAGCGATGGTCGGGGAGCTGTTTTTT,CASSLALAMVGELFF
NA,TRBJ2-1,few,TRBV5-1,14,TGCGCCAGCAGCAACTACAGGGGAGGTAGTGAGCAGTTCTTC,CASSNYRGGSEQFF
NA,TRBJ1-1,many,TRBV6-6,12,TGTGCCAGCAGTACAGCAGGAAGTGAAGCTTTCTTT,CASSTAGSEAFF
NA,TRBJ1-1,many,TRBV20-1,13,TGCAGTGCTAGAGATGGGCCGGGGCTGGAAGCTTTCTTT,CSARDGPGLEAFF
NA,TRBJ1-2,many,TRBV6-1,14,TGTGCCAGCACCTCAAAGACAACCAACTATGGCTACACCTTC,CASTSKTTNYGYTF
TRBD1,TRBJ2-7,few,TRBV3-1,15,TGTGCCAGCAGCCAAGATGGGGGACAGTACTACGAGCAGTACTTC,CASSQDGGQYYEQYF
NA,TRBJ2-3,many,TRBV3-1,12,TGTGCCAGCTGGGGTTCCCCAGATACGCAGTATTTT,CASWGSPDTQYF
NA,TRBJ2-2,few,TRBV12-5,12,TGTGCTAGTGGTTTGCCCCCGGGGGAGCTGTTTTTT,CASGLPPGELFF
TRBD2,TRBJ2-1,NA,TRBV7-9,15,TGTGCCAGCAGCCCTAGCGGGAACTCCTACAATGAGCAGTTCTTC,CASSPSGNSYNEQFF
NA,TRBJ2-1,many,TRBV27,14,TGTGCCAGCAGTGCGGGACGGAGAGTAAATGAGCAGTTCTTC,CASSAGRRVNEQFF
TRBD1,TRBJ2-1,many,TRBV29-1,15,TGCAGCGTTGAAGATCCGGAACAGGGGGCCAATGAGCAGTTCTTC,CSVEDPEQGANEQFF
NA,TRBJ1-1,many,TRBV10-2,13,TGCGCCAGCAGCGAACAGGGGAACACTGAAGCTTTCTTT,CASSEQGNTEAFF
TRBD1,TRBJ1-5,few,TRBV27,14,TGTGCCAGCAGTTTTGTGGCAGGGGGTCAGCCCCAGCATTTT,CASSFVAGGQPQHF
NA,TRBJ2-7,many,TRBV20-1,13,TGCAGTGCCCGGCCGACTAGAGACTACGAGCAGTACTTC,CSARPTRDYEQYF